Here is one T cell receptor (beta chain) with its context. How the authors handled the data: Amplifying reference gene primers gave estimates of nucleated cell counts. Assay used: immunoSEQ multiplex PCR; TCRdb lists only in-frame clones, some missing. From that table come the V and J calls and clone size; the DNA was used to work out D and trimming. The table has about 140,000 clones, more than 75% seen once. CDR1 is MRHNA and CDR2 is SNTAGT in the germline V gene. The CDR3 is 15 residues long. V was clipped by 6 bases and J by 4 bases, with 18 bases between them. This record belongs to a study of blood T cell repertoires in COVID-19. Whole-study context: The origin of the acute and convalescent COVID-19 samples was the United States, Italy and Spain. The analysed material was cDNA or gDNA that came from T cells, B-cell-depleted T cells, or PBMCs.

The sequencing input was peripheral blood. The TCR sequence derives from a woman aged 80 or over with acute or convalescent COVID-19. The chain joins TRBV6-4 to TRBJ1-2, with D possibly TRBD1 on 5 matching bases. This CDR3 reads CASSPWGDGLYGYTF. The CDR3 DNA follows: TGTGCCAGCAGCCCCTGGGGGGACGGCCTCTATGGCTACACCTTC.